This T cell receptor beta chain was profiled in a study of blood T cell repertoires in COVID-19. Study as a whole: Spain, Italy and the United States supplied samples that represented acute and convalescent COVID-19. T cells, B-cell-depleted T cells, or PBMCs provided the cDNA or gDNA that served as material.

Original methodology: Scientists estimated how many nucleated cells there were by amplifying reference gene primers. TCRdb's copy holds only in-frame clones and misses some; the assay was immunoSEQ multiplex PCR. The V and J calls and clone size were taken over from that table, and D and trimming were inferred from the DNA. The table lists 380,000 or so clones, 89% of them singletons. Germline CDR1 and CDR2: MGHRA and YSYEKL. The length of the CDR3 is 15 residues. Trimming took off 1 base at V and 0 bases at J, with 8 bases between the two ends. The sequencing input was peripheral blood. V usage is TRBV4-1 and J usage is TRBJ2-3, with D tentatively TRBD2 (6 bases). This sequence was found in a man aged 35 to 55 with acute or convalescent COVID-19. This chain's CDR3 is CASSQGLVSTDTQYF. The CDR3 DNA follows: TGCGCCAGCAGCCAAGGACTAGTAAGCACAGATACGCAGTATTTT.